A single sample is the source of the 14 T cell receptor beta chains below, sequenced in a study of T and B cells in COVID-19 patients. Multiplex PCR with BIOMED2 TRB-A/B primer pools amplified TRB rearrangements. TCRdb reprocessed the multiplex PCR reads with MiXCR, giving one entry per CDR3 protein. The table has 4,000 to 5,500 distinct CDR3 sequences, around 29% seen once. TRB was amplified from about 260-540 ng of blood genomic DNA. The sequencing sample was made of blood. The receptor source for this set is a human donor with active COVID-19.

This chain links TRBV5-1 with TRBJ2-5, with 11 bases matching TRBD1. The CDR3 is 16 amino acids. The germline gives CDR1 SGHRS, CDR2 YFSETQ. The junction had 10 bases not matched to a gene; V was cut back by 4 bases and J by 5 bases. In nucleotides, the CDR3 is TGCGCCAGCAGCCGCGGACAGGGGGCTCGGGGGGAGACCCAGTACTTC. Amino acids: CASSRGQGARGETQYF. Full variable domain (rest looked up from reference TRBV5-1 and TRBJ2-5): KAGVTQTPRYLIKTRGQQVTLSCSPISGHRSVSWYQQTPGQGLQFLFEYFSETQRNKGNFPGRFSGRQFSNSRSEMNVSTLELGDSALYLCASSRGQGARGETQYFGPGTRLLVL.

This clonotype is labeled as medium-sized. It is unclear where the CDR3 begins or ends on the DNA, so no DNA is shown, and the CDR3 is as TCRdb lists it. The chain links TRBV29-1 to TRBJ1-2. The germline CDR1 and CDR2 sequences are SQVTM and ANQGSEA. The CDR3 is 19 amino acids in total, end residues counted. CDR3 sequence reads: CSVVHSSMATPSVRDQYTF.

CDR3 loop: CASSVSGTGRETQYF. The CDR3 DNA reads TGTGCCAGCAGCGTATCCGGGACAGGGAGAGAGACCCAGTACTTC. The chain has TRBV9 and TRBJ2-5, with 9 positions matching TRBD1. The CDR3 is 15 amino acids. The V and J ends lost 1 base and 4 bases, in that order; junction bases with no gene match: 5. CDR1 SGDLS and CDR2 YYNGEE come from the germline V gene. Together with reference TRBV9 and TRBJ2-5, the CDR3 gives the full variable domain: DSGVTQTPKHLITATGQRVTLRCSPRSGDLSVYWYQQSLDQGLQFLIQYYNGEERAKGNILERFSAQQFPDLHSELNLSSLELGDSALYFCASSVSGTGRETQYFGPGTRLLVL.

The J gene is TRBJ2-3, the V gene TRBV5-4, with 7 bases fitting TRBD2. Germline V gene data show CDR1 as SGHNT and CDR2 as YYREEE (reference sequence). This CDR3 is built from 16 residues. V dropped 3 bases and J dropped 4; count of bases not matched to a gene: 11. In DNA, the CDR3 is TGTGCCAGCAGCTCCCCTTTCGGGGGGAAGTCAGATACGCAGTATTTT. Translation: CASSSPFGGKSDTQYF. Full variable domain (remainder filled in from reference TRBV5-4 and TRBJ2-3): ETGVTQSPTHLIKTRGQQVTLRCSSQSGHNTVSWYQQALGQGPQFIFQYYREEENGRGNFPPRFSGLQFPNYSSELNVNALELDDSALYLCASSSPFGGKSDTQYFGPGTRLTVL.

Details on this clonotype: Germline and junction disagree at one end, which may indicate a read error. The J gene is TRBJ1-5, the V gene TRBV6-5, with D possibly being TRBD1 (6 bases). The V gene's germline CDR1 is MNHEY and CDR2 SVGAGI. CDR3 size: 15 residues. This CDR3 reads CAISPAPDRIQPQHF. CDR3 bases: TGTGCCATCAGTCCCGCCCCAGACAGGATTCAGCCCCAGCATTTT.

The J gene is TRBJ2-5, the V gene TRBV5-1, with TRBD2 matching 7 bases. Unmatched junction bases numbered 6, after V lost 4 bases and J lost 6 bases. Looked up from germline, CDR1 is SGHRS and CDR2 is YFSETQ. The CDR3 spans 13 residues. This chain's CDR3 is CASSTAGVKTQYF. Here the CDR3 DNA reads TGCGCCAGCAGCACCGCGGGGGTAAAGACCCAGTACTTC.

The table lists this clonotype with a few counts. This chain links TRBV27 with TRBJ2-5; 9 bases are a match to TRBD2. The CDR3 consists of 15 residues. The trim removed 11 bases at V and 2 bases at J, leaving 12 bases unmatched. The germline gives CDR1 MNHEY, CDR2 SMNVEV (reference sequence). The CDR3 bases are TGTGCCGCCCGGACTAGCGCAAGAGGGCAAGAGACCCAGTACTTC. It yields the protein CAARTSARGQETQYF.

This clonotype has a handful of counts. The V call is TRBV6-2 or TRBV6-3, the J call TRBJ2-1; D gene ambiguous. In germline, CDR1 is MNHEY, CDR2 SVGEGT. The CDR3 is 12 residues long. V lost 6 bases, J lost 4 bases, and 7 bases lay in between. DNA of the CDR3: TGTGCCAGCAGAGGCCTATACAATGAGCAGTTCTTC. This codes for CASRGLYNEQFF.

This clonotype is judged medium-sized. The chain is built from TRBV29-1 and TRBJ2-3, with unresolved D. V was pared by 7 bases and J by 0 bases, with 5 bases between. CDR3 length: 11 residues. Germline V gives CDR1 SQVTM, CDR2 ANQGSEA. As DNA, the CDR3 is TGCAGCGGGGGAAGCACAGATACGCAGTATTTT. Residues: CSGGSTDTQYF.

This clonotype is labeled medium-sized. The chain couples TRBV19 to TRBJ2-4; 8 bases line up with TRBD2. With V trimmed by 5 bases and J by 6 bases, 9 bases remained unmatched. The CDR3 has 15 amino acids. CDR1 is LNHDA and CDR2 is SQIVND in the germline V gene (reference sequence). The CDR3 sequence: CASSPRGGVGNIQYF. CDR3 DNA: TGTGCCAGTAGTCCCCGGGGGGGGGTTGGAAACATTCAGTACTTC.

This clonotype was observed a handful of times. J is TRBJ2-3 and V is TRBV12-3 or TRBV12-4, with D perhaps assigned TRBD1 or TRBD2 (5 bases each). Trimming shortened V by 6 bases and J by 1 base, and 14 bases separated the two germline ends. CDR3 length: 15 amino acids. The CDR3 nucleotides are TGTGCCAGCAGGCAACTGGGGACCCGCACAGATACGCAGTATTTT. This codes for CASRQLGTRTDTQYF.

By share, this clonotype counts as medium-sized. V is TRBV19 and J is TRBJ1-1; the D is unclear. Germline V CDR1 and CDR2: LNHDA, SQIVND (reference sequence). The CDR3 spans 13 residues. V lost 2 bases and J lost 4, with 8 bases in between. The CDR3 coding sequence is TGTGCCAGTAGTATATACCCAAGCACTGAAGCTTTCTTT. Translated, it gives CASSIYPSTEAFF. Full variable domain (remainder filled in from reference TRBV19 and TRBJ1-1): DGGITQSPKYLFRKEGQNVTLSCEQNLNHDAMYWYRQDPGQGLRLIYYSQIVNDFQKGDIAEGYSVSREKKESFPLTVTSAQKNPTAFYLCASSIYPSTEAFFGQGTRLTVV.

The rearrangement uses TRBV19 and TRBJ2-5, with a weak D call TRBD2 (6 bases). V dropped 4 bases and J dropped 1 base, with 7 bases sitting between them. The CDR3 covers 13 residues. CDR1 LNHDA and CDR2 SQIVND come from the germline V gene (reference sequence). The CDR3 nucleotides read TGTGCCAGTAGTAGGGACTTCCAAGAGACCCAGTACTTC. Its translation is CASSRDFQETQYF.

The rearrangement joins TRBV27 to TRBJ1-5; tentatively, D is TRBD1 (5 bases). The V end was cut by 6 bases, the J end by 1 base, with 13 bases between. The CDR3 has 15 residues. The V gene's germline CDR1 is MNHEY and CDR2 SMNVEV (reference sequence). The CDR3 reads CASRQDLQSNQPQHF. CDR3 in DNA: TGTGCCAGCAGACAGGATCTCCAAAGCAATCAGCCCCAGCATTTT.